The entry below gives a single T cell receptor (beta chain) sequence along with its context. Germline-derived CDR1 and CDR2 are MNHNY and SVGAGI (reference sequence). The CDR3 loop spans 14 amino acids. With 2 bases clipped from V and 1 base from J, the junction kept 2 bases outside the gene matches. These data belong to a study of cytomegalovirus exposure and HLA in healthy donors. Researchers ran the PCR with 60 Vbeta and 13 Jbeta primers. The data were produced by immunoSEQ multiplex PCR, yet TCRdb's version contains in-frame clones alone and is incomplete. The profile shows about 140,000 clones, roughly 72% of them singletons.

The sample consisted of PBMCs. This chain links TRBV6-6 with TRBJ2-7, with TRBD2 identical over 7 bases. The sequence was collected from a man in his forties or fifties in good health and CMV-seronegative. The CDR3: CASSYREGSYEQYF. The CDR3, as DNA: TGTGCCAGCAGTTACAGGGAGGGATCCTACGAGCAGTACTTC.